A selection of T cell receptor beta chains follows, all from one sample in a study of blood T cell repertoires in COVID-19. Here immunoSEQ multiplex PCR was the method, and the copy in TCRdb shows in-frame clones only, minus some. The table lists more than 140,000 clones, 70% to 85% of them singletons. The sample taken for sequencing was peripheral blood. The origin of the receptors is a woman aged 45-60 years in a cohort sampled during active or convalescent COVID-19. Each CDR3 is given with its conserved first and last residue. The D gene is left open where the match is weak. A clone size is listed for some rows: how often the clone was seen (once, few, many), or a class if it is expanded.

j_gene: TRBJ1-6
d_gene: TRBD1
v_gene: TRBV6-2/TRBV6-3
abundance: -
CDR3nt: TGTGCCAGCAGCTCGGACAGGGGTATCTATAATTCACCCCTCCACTTT
CDR3aa: CASSSDRGIYNSPLHF

j_gene: TRBJ2-7
d_gene: -
v_gene: TRBV15
abundance: -
CDR3nt: TGTGCCACCAGCAGAGACCGAGCTTCCCCCGAGCAGTACTTC
CDR3aa: CATSRDRASPEQYF

j_gene: TRBJ2-1
d_gene: TRBD2
v_gene: TRBV5-6
abundance: once
CDR3nt: TGTGCCAGCAGCATGGACGATTGGACTAGCGGGGGAGGGGAGCAGTTCTTC
CDR3aa: CASSMDDWTSGGGEQFF

j_gene: TRBJ2-5
d_gene: -
v_gene: TRBV2
abundance: -
CDR3nt: TGTGCCAGCCGCCCCGAAGCGTCCGCTCAAGAGACCCAGTACTTC
CDR3aa: CASRPEASAQETQYF

j_gene: TRBJ2-3
d_gene: TRBD1
v_gene: TRBV18
abundance: -
CDR3nt: TGTGCCAGCTCACCCCGGACAGGTCTAGCCCATACGCAGTATTTT
CDR3aa: CASSPRTGLAHTQYF

j_gene: TRBJ2-1
d_gene: -
v_gene: TRBV27
abundance: -
CDR3nt: TGTGCCACCGGGTGGTCTGGACTGACCTACAATGAGCAGTTCTTC
CDR3aa: CATGWSGLTYNEQFF

j_gene: TRBJ2-1
d_gene: TRBD2
v_gene: TRBV14
abundance: -
CDR3nt: TGTGCCAGCCAAACTAGCGGGGCTTACAATGAGCAGTTCTTC
CDR3aa: CASQTSGAYNEQFF

j_gene: TRBJ1-2
d_gene: -
v_gene: TRBV2
abundance: -
CDR3nt: TGTGCCAGCAGTTCCATTTATGGCTACACCTTC
CDR3aa: CASSSIYGYTF

j_gene: TRBJ2-1
d_gene: TRBD2
v_gene: TRBV5-5
abundance: -
CDR3nt: TGTGCCAGCAGCTTCCGGACTAGCGGGGGGCCTAACAATGAGCAGTTCTTC
CDR3aa: CASSFRTSGGPNNEQFF

j_gene: TRBJ2-3
d_gene: TRBD1
v_gene: TRBV9
abundance: -
CDR3nt: TGTGCCAGCAGCCCCCAGACAGGGTCCGTGACAGATACGCAGTATTTT
CDR3aa: CASSPQTGSVTDTQYF

j_gene: TRBJ2-7
d_gene: TRBD2
v_gene: TRBV7-2
abundance: -
CDR3nt: TGTGCCAGCAGCCGGGGGGTGGGTCTGATCTACGAGCAGTACTTC
CDR3aa: CASSRGVGLIYEQYF

j_gene: TRBJ2-7
d_gene: -
v_gene: TRBV19
abundance: -
CDR3nt: TGTGCCAGTAGTAACGGGGGTCCCTACGAGCAGTACTTC
CDR3aa: CASSNGGPYEQYF

j_gene: TRBJ1-3
d_gene: TRBD1
v_gene: TRBV20-1
abundance: -
CDR3nt: TGCAGTGCTAGTCCCATATTAGGGACAGGGGCACCCGCGGGAGGAAACACCATATATTTT
CDR3aa: CSASPILGTGAPAGGNTIYF

j_gene: TRBJ2-3
d_gene: TRBD2
v_gene: TRBV11-1
abundance: -
CDR3nt: TGTGCCAGCAGCTCTAGCGGGTACACAGATACGCAGTATTTT
CDR3aa: CASSSSGYTDTQYF

j_gene: TRBJ1-1
d_gene: TRBD1
v_gene: TRBV19
abundance: -
CDR3nt: TGTGCCAGTAGAACTCAGGGGGCCACTGAAGCTTTCTTT
CDR3aa: CASRTQGATEAFF

j_gene: TRBJ2-3
d_gene: TRBD2
v_gene: TRBV24-1
abundance: -
CDR3nt: TGTGCCACCAGTGAGCGGGGGGATACGCAGTATTTT
CDR3aa: CATSERGDTQYF

j_gene: TRBJ1-2
d_gene: -
v_gene: TRBV2
abundance: -
CDR3nt: TGTGCCAGCACCAAGGCGGGTCCTTTCACCTTC
CDR3aa: CASTKAGPFTF

j_gene: TRBJ2-2
d_gene: -
v_gene: TRBV10-3
abundance: -
CDR3nt: TGTGCCATCAGTGAGTCGAGCAGGGGTTACACCGGGGAGCTGTTTTTT
CDR3aa: CAISESSRGYTGELFF

j_gene: TRBJ1-5
d_gene: -
v_gene: TRBV4-1
abundance: -
CDR3nt: TGCGCCAGCAGCCAAGAGGTCGGGCCCCAGCATTTT
CDR3aa: CASSQEVGPQHF

j_gene: TRBJ2-4
d_gene: TRBD1
v_gene: TRBV30
abundance: -
CDR3nt: TGTGCCTGGAGTGTATTCGGGACAGCCGATGACATTCAGTACTTC
CDR3aa: CAWSVFGTADDIQYF

j_gene: TRBJ1-1
d_gene: TRBD1
v_gene: TRBV3-1/TRBV3-2
abundance: -
CDR3nt: TGTGCCAGCAGCCGACCCACACAGGGGGCGCGGCGCACTGAAGCTTTCTTT
CDR3aa: CASSRPTQGARRTEAFF

j_gene: TRBJ2-3
d_gene: -
v_gene: TRBV27
abundance: once
CDR3nt: TGTGCCAGCAGTTTCGGTGCCGCAGATACGCAGTATTTT
CDR3aa: CASSFGAADTQYF

j_gene: TRBJ2-7
d_gene: TRBD2
v_gene: TRBV7-2
abundance: -
CDR3nt: TGTGCCAGCAGCTTAGCGGTGGCTAGCGGGGCGTACGAGCAGTACTTC
CDR3aa: CASSLAVASGAYEQYF

j_gene: TRBJ1-2
d_gene: -
v_gene: TRBV12-3/TRBV12-4
abundance: once
CDR3nt: TGTGCCAGCAGCTCAAGACGGAGCTATGGCTACACCTTC
CDR3aa: CASSSRRSYGYTF

j_gene: TRBJ2-7
d_gene: -
v_gene: TRBV4-2
abundance: -
CDR3nt: TGTGCCAGCAGCCAAGACGGGGTATCCTACGAGCAGTACTTC
CDR3aa: CASSQDGVSYEQYF

j_gene: TRBJ1-6
d_gene: TRBD1
v_gene: TRBV4-1
abundance: -
CDR3nt: TGCGCCAGCAGCCTACCCGACAGGGTTAATTCACCCCTCCACTTT
CDR3aa: CASSLPDRVNSPLHF

j_gene: TRBJ2-7
d_gene: TRBD2
v_gene: TRBV7-2
abundance: once
CDR3nt: TGTGCCAGCAGCTTAACGGTCAGTAGCGGGGGGCGCTCCTACGAGCAGTACTTC
CDR3aa: CASSLTVSSGGRSYEQYF

j_gene: TRBJ2-5
d_gene: -
v_gene: TRBV12-5
abundance: -
CDR3nt: TGTGCTAGTGGTTTGGTAGTGAACAGAGAAGGAGAGACCCAGTACTTC
CDR3aa: CASGLVVNREGETQYF

j_gene: TRBJ1-2
d_gene: TRBD1
v_gene: TRBV10-3
abundance: -
CDR3nt: TGTGCCATCAGTGACTTGGGGAGACAGGGGGCTCGCAGCTATGGCTACACCTTC
CDR3aa: CAISDLGRQGARSYGYTF

j_gene: TRBJ1-1
d_gene: TRBD1
v_gene: TRBV20-1
abundance: -
CDR3nt: TGCAGTGCTAGGCAGGGGGCTGAAGCTTTCTTT
CDR3aa: CSARQGAEAFF

j_gene: TRBJ2-5
d_gene: -
v_gene: TRBV7-6
abundance: once
CDR3nt: TGTGCCAGCAGCTTACGCGGAAGCAAGCACTTC
CDR3aa: CASSLRGSKHF

j_gene: TRBJ2-7
d_gene: TRBD2
v_gene: TRBV13
abundance: few
CDR3nt: TGTGCCAGCAGCCCGAACTCGCGGGGGTACGAGCAGTACTTC
CDR3aa: CASSPNSRGYEQYF

j_gene: TRBJ1-1
d_gene: -
v_gene: TRBV5-1
abundance: -
CDR3nt: TGCGCCAGCAGCCTGGGGGCCGGGAACACTGAAGCTTTCTTT
CDR3aa: CASSLGAGNTEAFF

j_gene: TRBJ2-3
d_gene: TRBD2
v_gene: TRBV14
abundance: -
CDR3nt: TGTGCCAGCAGCCAGGCCGGGACTAGCGGGGGAGTTGAGTATTTT
CDR3aa: CASSQAGTSGGVEYF

j_gene: TRBJ2-2
d_gene: TRBD2
v_gene: TRBV10-2
abundance: once
CDR3nt: TGCGCCAGTTCCGAGCGGGGGGGGAGTAGAACCGGGGAGCTGTTTTTT
CDR3aa: CASSERGGSRTGELFF

j_gene: TRBJ1-4
d_gene: -
v_gene: TRBV6-6
abundance: -
CDR3nt: TGTGCCAGCAGTTACTCGTCAGGGTGGGGTAATGAAAAACTGTTTTTT
CDR3aa: CASSYSSGWGNEKLFF

j_gene: TRBJ1-4
d_gene: -
v_gene: TRBV29-1
abundance: -
CDR3nt: TGCAGCGTTGACCGGGCAGGGAAGGGTGAAAAACTGTTTTTT
CDR3aa: CSVDRAGKGEKLFF

j_gene: TRBJ2-7
d_gene: -
v_gene: TRBV2
abundance: -
CDR3nt: TGTGCCAGCGACAGGAACACCATCTACGAGCAGTACTTC
CDR3aa: CASDRNTIYEQYF

j_gene: TRBJ1-1
d_gene: -
v_gene: TRBV7-2
abundance: -
CDR3nt: TGTGCCAGCAGCCCCTCCGCGGGTTCAGCTGAAGCTTTCTTT
CDR3aa: CASSPSAGSAEAFF

j_gene: TRBJ1-1
d_gene: TRBD1
v_gene: TRBV29-1
abundance: -
CDR3nt: TGCAGCGTTGGAACCGGGACAGGGGGGGGAGCTTTCTTT
CDR3aa: CSVGTGTGGGAFF

j_gene: TRBJ1-2
d_gene: -
v_gene: TRBV3-1/TRBV3-2
abundance: few
CDR3nt: TGTGCCAGCAGCCCATATAACCGGGAGCCAAGGGGTGGCTACACCTTC
CDR3aa: CASSPYNREPRGGYTF

j_gene: TRBJ1-1
d_gene: -
v_gene: TRBV6-6
abundance: -
CDR3nt: TGTGCCAGCAGTTATGGGAGGTCGAACACTGAAGCTTTCTTT
CDR3aa: CASSYGRSNTEAFF

j_gene: TRBJ2-7
d_gene: -
v_gene: TRBV21-1
abundance: -
CDR3nt: TGTGCCAGCAGCAGAGAGGGGCCCACGGACAGGGTTTTGTGCGAGCAGTACTTC
CDR3aa: CASSREGPTDRVLCEQYF

j_gene: TRBJ1-4
d_gene: TRBD1
v_gene: TRBV5-6
abundance: -
CDR3nt: TGTGCCAGCAGAAGCACAGGGGGCGATGAAAAACTGTTTTTT
CDR3aa: CASRSTGGDEKLFF

j_gene: TRBJ1-3
d_gene: TRBD1
v_gene: TRBV6-5
abundance: -
CDR3nt: TGTGCCAGCAGTTACTACGACAGGGGGCAGAACACCATATATTTT
CDR3aa: CASSYYDRGQNTIYF

j_gene: TRBJ2-7
d_gene: -
v_gene: TRBV4-1
abundance: few
CDR3nt: TGCGCCAGCAGCCAAGAAATGGCGGACGAGCAGTACTTC
CDR3aa: CASSQEMADEQYF

j_gene: TRBJ1-2
d_gene: TRBD1
v_gene: TRBV6-5
abundance: -
CDR3nt: TGTGCCAGCACCTCAAGGGGGCTAGACTATGGCTACACCTTC
CDR3aa: CASTSRGLDYGYTF

j_gene: TRBJ1-6
d_gene: TRBD1
v_gene: TRBV2
abundance: -
CDR3nt: TGTGCCAGCAGAGAGACAGGGCGTGGATCACCCCTCCACTTT
CDR3aa: CASRETGRGSPLHF

j_gene: TRBJ1-1
d_gene: TRBD1
v_gene: TRBV20-1
abundance: -
CDR3nt: TGCAGTGCTAGATTGACAGGGAAAGCTTTCTTT
CDR3aa: CSARLTGKAFF

j_gene: TRBJ1-5
d_gene: -
v_gene: TRBV19
abundance: once
CDR3nt: TGTGCCAGTAGTCGGGGTTTCAATCAGCCCCAGCATTTT
CDR3aa: CASSRGFNQPQHF

j_gene: TRBJ1-6
d_gene: -
v_gene: TRBV24-1
abundance: few
CDR3nt: TGTGCCACCAGAACCCTCAGGAACGATTCACCCCTCCACTTT
CDR3aa: CATRTLRNDSPLHF

j_gene: TRBJ2-2
d_gene: TRBD1
v_gene: TRBV13
abundance: -
CDR3nt: TGTGCCAGCAGCTCCCGCGGGACAGGGTTTGAGGCCGGGGAGCTGTTTTTT
CDR3aa: CASSSRGTGFEAGELFF

j_gene: TRBJ2-7
d_gene: TRBD1
v_gene: TRBV30
abundance: -
CDR3nt: TGTGCCGGCGGGACAGGGGTGTCCTACGAGCAGTACTTC
CDR3aa: CAGGTGVSYEQYF